These 21 T cell receptor beta chains share one sample of origin, sequenced in a study of T cells in Graves' hyperthyroidism and ophthalmopathy. TCR beta CDR3 sequences were amplified from RNA transcripts. Carried out on the TCR CDR3, a first-round RT-PCR used the HTBI primer set. TCRdb used MiXCR to reprocess the multiplex PCR reads, holding one entry per CDR3 protein. Among around 700,000 distinct CDR3 sequences, around 20% were seen once, and the ten largest hold over 15%. Sample: blood. These receptors were taken from a woman between 45 and 60 years old with Graves' hyperthyroidism that later progressed to Graves' ophthalmopathy.

The gene calls are TRBV2 and TRBJ1-4, with a tentative D call TRBD1 (5 bases). Germline assignment: CDR1 SNHLY and CDR2 FYNNEI. This CDR3 spans 14 amino acids. V was cut by 8 bases and J by 0 bases, with 10 bases left in between. The CDR3 DNA reads TGTGCCAGCCACAGACAGACAACTAATGAAAAACTGTTTTTT. This sequence encodes CASHRQTTNEKLFF.

The rearrangement uses TRBV7-9 and TRBJ2-1; 10 nucleotides agree with TRBD2. The CDR3 contains 15 residues. Germline trimming cut 3 bases from V and 7 bases from J; bases unmatched to any gene: 6. Germline V gene data show CDR1 as SEHNR and CDR2 as FQNEAQ (reference sequence). CDR3 sequence: CASSFLAGARNEQFF. CDR3 in DNA: TGTGCCAGCAGCTTTCTAGCGGGGGCGAGAAATGAGCAGTTCTTC.

This clonotype was counted a few times. This chain uses TRBV6-5 with TRBJ1-5, with TRBD1 matching over 9 bases. V shed 4 bases and J 4 bases; nucleotides not matched to a gene: 5. CDR3 length: 15 amino acids. Germline CDR1 and CDR2: MNHEY and SVGAGI. CDR3 coding DNA: TGTGCCAGCAGTTCCGGGACAGGGATTAATCAGCCCCAGCATTTT. Its protein product is CASSSGTGINQPQHF.

This clonotype was counted many times. The chain uses TRBV12-3 or TRBV12-4 and TRBJ1-5, with 10 bases identical to TRBD1. This CDR3 is 16 amino acids long. V lost 3 bases to trimming and J lost 7 bases; unmatched junction nucleotides: 9. The CDR3 protein is CASSFRDRGSGQPQHF. The CDR3, as DNA: TGTGCCAGCAGTTTCCGGGACAGGGGATCGGGACAGCCCCAGCATTTT.

This chain links TRBV5-1 with TRBJ2-6, with D perhaps matching TRBD1 (5 bases). Trimming left V 1 base short and J 0 bases short, with 11 bases between. This CDR3 region has 17 residues. The germline V gene encodes CDR1 SGHRS and CDR2 YFSETQ. DNA of the CDR3: TGCGCCAGCAGCTTGCAGGGTGGCCTCTCTGGGGCCAACGTCCTGACTTTC. Translating gives CASSLQGGLSGANVLTF.

This chain uses TRBV14 with TRBJ1-2; D is unresolved. Per the germline V gene, CDR1 is SGHDN and CDR2 is FVKESK. The CDR3 spans 14 residues. V lost 0 bases to trimming and J lost 7 bases, with 12 bases between them. The CDR3 coding sequence is TGTGCCAGCAGCCAAGATAACGGGGTCGGTGGCTACACCTTC. Translating gives CASSQDNGVGGYTF.

V is TRBV11-2 and J is TRBJ2-1; 11 bases map to TRBD1. CDR3 length: 16 residues. In germline, CDR1 is SGHAT, CDR2 FQNNGV. The V and J ends lost 4 bases and 10 bases, in that order; junction bases with no gene match: 12. CDR3 nucleotides: TGTGCCAGCAGCTCTTCCCTGGACAGGGGGCCCCTAGAGCAGTTCTTC. Amino acid sequence: CASSSSLDRGPLEQFF. Combining the CDR3 with reference TRBV11-2 and TRBJ2-1 gives the whole variable domain EAGVAQSPRYKIIEKRQSVAFWCNPISGHATLYWYQQILGQGPKLLIQFQNNGVVDDSQLPKDRFSAERLKGVDSTLKIQPAKLEDSAVYLCASSSSLDRGPLEQFFGPGTRLTVL.

The rearrangement joins TRBV6-5 to TRBJ1-2; D not resolved. Deletions cut 5 bases from V and 8 bases from J, with 12 bases between. CDR1 is MNHEY and CDR2 is SVGAGI in the germline V gene. The CDR3 is made up of 12 amino acids. The CDR3 sequence: CASSDIHGGYTF. The DNA for the CDR3 is TGTGCCAGCAGTGATATACACGGGGGCTACACCTTC.

The genes are TRBV2 and TRBJ1-5; 8 bases fit TRBD1. Germline CDR1 reads SNHLY; CDR2 reads FYNNEI. V shed 5 bases, J shed 7 bases, and the junction held 7 bases outside the gene matches. CDR3 length equals 14 residues. The CDR3 sequence is CASSPQGAWQPQHF. CDR3 coding DNA: TGTGCCAGCAGTCCCCAGGGGGCTTGGCAGCCCCAGCATTTT. Drawing the rest from reference TRBV2 and TRBJ1-5, the complete variable domain is EPEVTQTPSHQVTQMGQEVILRCVPISNHLYFYWYRQILGQKVEFLVSFYNNEISEKSEIFDDQFSVERPDGSNFTLKIRSTKLEDSAMYFCASSPQGAWQPQHFGDGTRLSIL.

This clonotype was counted ten times or more. The chain links TRBV13 to TRBJ1-2, with D uncertain. The CDR3 sequence is 12 residues long. Trimming pared 3 bases from V and 5 bases from J, leaving 7 bases between. Per germline, CDR1 PRHDT and CDR2 FYEKMQ (reference sequence). The CDR3 sequence is CASSFGDYGYTF. Written as DNA, the CDR3 is TGTGCCAGCAGCTTTGGAGATTATGGCTACACCTTC.

As to this clonotype: One base away lies a much larger clone, so this may be a sequencing read error. The V call is TRBV12-3 or TRBV12-4, the J call TRBJ1-4; TRBD1 agrees at 9 bases. With V trimmed by 5 bases and J by 7 bases, 2 bases remained unmatched. CDR3 length equals 13 residues. For the CDR3, the DNA is TGTGCCAGCAGTCAACAGGGGGCTGAAAAACTGTTTTTT. This encodes CASSQQGAEKLFF.

V gene TRBV14 combines with J gene TRBJ2-2, with D unresolved. Germline V gene data show CDR1 as SGHDN and CDR2 as FVKESK. Trimming took off 0 bases at V and 8 bases at J, with 10 bases between the two ends. The CDR3 is made up of 14 amino acids. The CDR3, as DNA: TGTGCCAGCAGCCAAGAGTCAGGAGTAGGGGAGCTGTTTTTT. Translating it yields CASSQESGVGELFF.

This clonotype was seen repeatedly, ten times or more. The chain carries TRBV6-1 and TRBJ2-2, with a possible D match to TRBD1 (6 bases). Trimming removed 3 bases from V and 4 bases from J, with 18 bases in between. Per the germline V gene, CDR1 is MNHNS and CDR2 is SASEGT. This CDR3 has 17 residues. CDR3 bases: TGTGCCAGCAGTGAGAGACCGATAGGACAGAGCACCGGGGAGCTGTTTTTT. It codes for CASSERPIGQSTGELFF.

The chain combines TRBV9 with TRBJ1-6; TRBD1 agrees at 7 bases. Germline loops: CDR1 SGDLS, CDR2 YYNGEE. With 0 bases clipped from V and 10 bases from J, the junction kept 10 bases outside the gene matches. This CDR3 is built from 16 residues. The CDR3 sequence: CASSVAWDSRRSPLHF. CDR3 nucleotides: TGTGCCAGCAGCGTAGCTTGGGACAGTAGGAGGTCACCCCTCCACTTT.

This clonotype was seen at least ten times. V gene TRBV18 combines with J gene TRBJ1-1; D unclear. V dropped 2 bases and J dropped 0 bases, with 4 bases sitting between them. Germline V gene sequence: CDR1 KGHSH, CDR2 LQKENI. CDR3 length: 13 amino acids. The CDR3 DNA is TGTGCCAGCTCACCAATAATGAACACTGAAGCTTTCTTT. It is translated as CASSPIMNTEAFF.

The chain uses TRBV7-9 and TRBJ2-7, with TRBD1 identical over 11 bases. The length of the CDR3 is 16 residues. From germline, CDR1 is SEHNR and CDR2 FQNEAQ (reference sequence). V shed 2 bases and J 7 bases; nucleotides not matched to a gene: 10. The CDR3 nucleotides read TGTGCCAGCAGCTTAATTAGAGGACAGGGGGCAAGTGAGCAGTACTTC. It translates to CASSLIRGQGASEQYF.

This clonotype came up many times. The chain has TRBV3-1 and TRBJ1-1; D is uncertain. Germline assignment: CDR1 LGHDT and CDR2 YNNKEL (reference sequence). The CDR3 is 13 amino acids. Trimming stripped 4 bases from V and 1 base from J, with 7 bases between. CDR3 nucleotides: TGTGCCAGCAGCCGGAATTCGAACACTGAAGCTTTCTTT. This sequence encodes CASSRNSNTEAFF.

This clonotype has more than one count but fewer than ten. The chain links TRBV10-3 to TRBJ2-3, with D perhaps TRBD1 or TRBD2 (6 bases each). Germline CDR1 ENHRY, CDR2 SYGVKD. The V end lost 6 bases, the J end lost 0 bases, and 10 bases lay between the germline ends. This CDR3 has 14 residues. CDR3 coding DNA: TGTGCCATCAGGCGGGACACAAGCACAGATACGCAGTATTTT. This encodes CAIRRDTSTDTQYF.

A single count supports this clonotype. The V gene is TRBV6-5, the J gene TRBJ1-5; no firm D call. The CDR3 loop spans 13 amino acids. CDR1 MNHEY and CDR2 SVGAGI come from the germline V gene. V was shortened by 0 bases and J by 7 bases, with 7 bases between the two germline ends. Here the CDR3 reads CASSYSIEQPQHF. DNA for the CDR3: TGTGCCAGCAGTTACTCGATCGAACAGCCCCAGCATTTT.

This clonotype was seen many times. V is TRBV11-2 and J is TRBJ2-5, with D maybe TRBD1 (6 bases). CDR3 length: 14 amino acids. Per the germline V gene, CDR1 is SGHAT and CDR2 is FQNNGV. V was trimmed by 0 bases and J by 4 bases, leaving 9 bases between them. Here the CDR3 DNA reads TGTGCCAGCAGCTTAGAGGGACACCTAGAGACCCAGTACTTC. Translation: CASSLEGHLETQYF.

This clonotype occurred a few times. The chain combines TRBV29-1 with TRBJ1-5; D might be TRBD1 (6 bases). Germline loops: CDR1 SQVTM, CDR2 ANQGSEA. The CDR3 is made up of 13 amino acids. V was cut by 5 bases and J by 4 bases, with 12 bases left in between. The DNA of the CDR3 is TGCAGCGTTTTTTCAGGGGAAAATCAGCCCCAGCATTTT. This encodes CSVFSGENQPQHF.